A selection of T cell receptor beta chains follows, all from one sample in a study of CD8 T cells in Susac syndrome. Each CDR3 protein gets one entry after TCRdb re-called the immunoSEQ multiplex PCR reads with MiXCR. The profile shows some 200,000 distinct CDR3 sequences, over 75% of them singletons. Sequenced sample: CD4+ T cells from PBMCs. Receptor source: a human donor with Susac syndrome. The CDR3 runs from the conserved cysteine through the conserved F or W. D genes are given only for firm matches.

v_gene,j_gene,d_gene,CDR3aa
TRBV24-1,TRBJ2-6,.,CATSETPGRDSGANVLTF
TRBV30,TRBJ1-1,TRBD1,CAWVHLGQAGTEAFF
TRBV28,TRBJ2-2,.,CASSFLLITGELFF
TRBV20-1,TRBJ2-5,.,CSAKLAGQVETQYF
TRBV11-2,TRBJ2-1,TRBD1,CASSRGTQGNEQFF
TRBV7-9,TRBJ2-1,.,CASSPDSWSYNEQFF
TRBV5-6,TRBJ2-7,TRBD2,CASSLDSSGTYEQYF
TRBV21-1,TRBJ1-5,.,CASSNLYRDRDPNQPQHF
TRBV20-1,TRBJ1-4,.,CSARVGAGKEKLFF
TRBV28,TRBJ2-5,TRBD2,CASSLPSSGGAQYF
TRBV4-1,TRBJ2-7,TRBD2,CASSQLTGTSVVEQYF
TRBV6-5,TRBJ1-1,.,CASTSPGGLAFF
TRBV25-1,TRBJ1-1,.,CASTHVSGTEAFF
TRBV28,TRBJ1-1,.,CASRWTNTEAFF
TRBV5-1,TRBJ2-7,.,CASSFKEGPSRLTYEQYF
TRBV6-5,TRBJ2-4,.,CASSYSGTNIQYF